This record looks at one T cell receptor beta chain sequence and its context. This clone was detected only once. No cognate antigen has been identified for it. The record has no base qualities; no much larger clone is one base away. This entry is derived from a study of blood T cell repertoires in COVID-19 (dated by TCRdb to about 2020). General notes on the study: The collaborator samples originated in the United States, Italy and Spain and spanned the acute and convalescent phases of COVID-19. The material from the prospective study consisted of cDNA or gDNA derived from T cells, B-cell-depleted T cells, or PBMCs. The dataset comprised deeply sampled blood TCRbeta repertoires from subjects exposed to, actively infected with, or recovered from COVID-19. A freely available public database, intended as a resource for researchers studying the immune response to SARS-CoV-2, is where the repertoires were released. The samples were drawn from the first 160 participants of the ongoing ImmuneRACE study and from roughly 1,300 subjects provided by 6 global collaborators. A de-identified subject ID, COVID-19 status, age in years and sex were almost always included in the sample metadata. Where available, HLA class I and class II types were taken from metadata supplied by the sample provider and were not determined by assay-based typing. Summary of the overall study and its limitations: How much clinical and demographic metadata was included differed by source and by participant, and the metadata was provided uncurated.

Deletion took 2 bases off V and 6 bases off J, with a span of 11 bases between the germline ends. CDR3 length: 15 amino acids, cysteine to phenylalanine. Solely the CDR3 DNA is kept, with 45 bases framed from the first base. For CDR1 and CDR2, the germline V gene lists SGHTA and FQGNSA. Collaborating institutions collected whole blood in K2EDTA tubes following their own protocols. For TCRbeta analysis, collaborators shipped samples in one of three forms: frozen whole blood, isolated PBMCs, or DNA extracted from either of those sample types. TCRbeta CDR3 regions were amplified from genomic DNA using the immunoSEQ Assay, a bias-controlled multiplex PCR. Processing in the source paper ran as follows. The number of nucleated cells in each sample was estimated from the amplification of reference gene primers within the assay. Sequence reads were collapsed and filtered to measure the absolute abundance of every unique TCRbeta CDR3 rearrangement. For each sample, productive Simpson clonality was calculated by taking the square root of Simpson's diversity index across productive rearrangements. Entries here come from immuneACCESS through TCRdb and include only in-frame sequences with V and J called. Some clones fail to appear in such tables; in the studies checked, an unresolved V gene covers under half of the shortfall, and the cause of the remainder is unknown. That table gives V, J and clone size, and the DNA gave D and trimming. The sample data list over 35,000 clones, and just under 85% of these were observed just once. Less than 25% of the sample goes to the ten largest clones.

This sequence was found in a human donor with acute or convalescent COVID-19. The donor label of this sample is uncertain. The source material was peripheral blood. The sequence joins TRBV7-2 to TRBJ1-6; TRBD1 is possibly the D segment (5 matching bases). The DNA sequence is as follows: TGTGCCAGCAGCTTATACACAGGACCTAATTCACCCCTCCACTTT. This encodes CASSLYTGPNSPLHF.